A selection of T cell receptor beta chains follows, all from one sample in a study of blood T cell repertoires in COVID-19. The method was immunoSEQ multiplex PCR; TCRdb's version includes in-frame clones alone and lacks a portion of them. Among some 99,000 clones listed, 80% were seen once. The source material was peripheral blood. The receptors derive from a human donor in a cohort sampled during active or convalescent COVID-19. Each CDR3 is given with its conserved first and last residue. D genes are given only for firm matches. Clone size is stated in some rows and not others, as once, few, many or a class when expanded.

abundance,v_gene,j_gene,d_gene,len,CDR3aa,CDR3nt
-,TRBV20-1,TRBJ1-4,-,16,CSASPDLTATNEKLFF,TGCAGTGCTAGTCCTGACCTGACAGCAACTAATGAAAAACTGTTTTTT
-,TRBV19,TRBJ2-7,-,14,CASSYDRSSYEQYF,TGTGCCAGTAGTTACGACAGGAGCTCCTACGAGCAGTACTTC
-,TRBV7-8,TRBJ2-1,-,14,CASSLSGWYNEQFF,TGTGCCAGCAGCTTGAGCGGGTGGTACAATGAGCAGTTCTTC
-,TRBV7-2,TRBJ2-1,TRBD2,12,CASSRTSGRLFF,TGTGCCAGCAGCCGGACTAGCGGGAGGTTGTTCTTC
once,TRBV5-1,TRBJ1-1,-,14,CASSVGHMNTEAFF,TGCGCCAGCAGCGTGGGACATATGAACACTGAAGCTTTCTTT
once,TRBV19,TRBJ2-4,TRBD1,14,CASTPQGTRNIQYF,TGTGCCAGTACTCCACAGGGGACGAGGAACATTCAGTACTTC
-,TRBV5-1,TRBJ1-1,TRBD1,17,CASSLRGMDRANTEAFF,TGCGCCAGCAGCTTGCGGGGAATGGACAGGGCGAACACTGAAGCTTTCTTT
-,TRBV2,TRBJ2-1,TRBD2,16,CASRATSGGAYNEQFF,TGTGCCAGCAGGGCCACTAGCGGGGGGGCATACAATGAGCAGTTCTTC
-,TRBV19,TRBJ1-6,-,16,CASNTQGATYNSPLHF,TGTGCCAGTAATACTCAGGGCGCGACATATAATTCACCCCTCCACTTT
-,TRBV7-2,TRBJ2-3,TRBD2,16,CASSLALRGGRDTQYF,TGTGCCAGCAGCTTAGCGTTGCGGGGGGGCAGAGATACGCAGTATTTT
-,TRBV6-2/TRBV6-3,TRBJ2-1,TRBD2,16,CASSLRTSGGPHEQFF,TGTGCCAGCAGTTTGAGGACTAGCGGGGGGCCCCATGAGCAGTTCTTC
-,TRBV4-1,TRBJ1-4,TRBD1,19,CASSHLLGTRGRTNEKLFF,TGCGCCAGCAGCCACCTCCTGGGGACGAGGGGGCGAACTAATGAAAAACTGTTTTTT
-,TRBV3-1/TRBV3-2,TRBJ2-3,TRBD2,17,CASSHRAGGVDPDTQYF,TGTGCCAGCAGCCATCGAGCGGGAGGTGTAGATCCAGATACGCAGTATTTT
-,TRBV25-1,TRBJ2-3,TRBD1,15,CASSPRDSSTDTQYF,TGTGCCAGCAGTCCCCGGGACAGTAGCACAGATACGCAGTATTTT
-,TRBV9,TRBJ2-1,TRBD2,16,CASSTTLGSGGNEQFF,TGTGCCAGCAGCACCACCCTTGGTAGCGGGGGCAATGAGCAGTTCTTC
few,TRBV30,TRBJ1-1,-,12,CAWSQINTEAFF,TGTGCCTGGAGTCAAATTAACACTGAAGCTTTCTTT
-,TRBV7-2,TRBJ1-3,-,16,CASSQNRMDTGNTIYF,TGTGCCAGCAGCCAGAACAGGATGGACACAGGAAACACCATATATTTT
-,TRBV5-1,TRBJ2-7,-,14,CASSLGGRVGEQYF,TGCGCCAGCAGCTTGGGGGGCAGGGTTGGCGAGCAGTACTTC
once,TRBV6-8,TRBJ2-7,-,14,CASSRGGGVSEQYF,TGTGCCAGCAGTCGAGGGGGAGGGGTAAGCGAGCAGTACTTC
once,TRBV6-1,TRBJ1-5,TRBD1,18,CASSGMTGLARRNQPQHF,TGTGCCAGCAGTGGAATGACAGGGTTGGCTCGTCGCAATCAGCCCCAGCATTTT
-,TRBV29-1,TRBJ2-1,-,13,CSVEHRMEGEQFF,TGCAGCGTTGAACATAGGATGGAGGGTGAGCAGTTCTTC
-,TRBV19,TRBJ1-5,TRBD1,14,CASSPRQGFQPQHF,TGTGCCAGTAGTCCCCGACAGGGTTTTCAGCCCCAGCATTTT
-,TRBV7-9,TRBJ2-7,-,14,CASSLWTDPYEQYF,TGTGCCAGCAGCTTATGGACAGACCCCTACGAGCAGTACTTC
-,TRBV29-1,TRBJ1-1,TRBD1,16,CSVEENRGLMNTEAFF,TGCAGCGTTGAAGAAAACAGGGGGCTCATGAACACTGAAGCTTTCTTT
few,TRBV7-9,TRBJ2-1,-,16,CASSLSGWYSSDEQFF,TGTGCCAGCAGCTTATCAGGGTGGTACTCTTCGGATGAGCAGTTCTTC
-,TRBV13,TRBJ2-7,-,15,CASSPRTGRAYEQYF,TGTGCCAGCAGCCCCAGGACAGGGAGGGCCTACGAGCAGTACTTC
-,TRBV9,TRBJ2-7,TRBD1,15,CASSVGQGATLEQYF,TGTGCCAGCAGCGTAGGACAGGGGGCAACCTTAGAGCAGTACTTC
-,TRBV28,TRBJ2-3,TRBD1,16,CASSLAGTGEGNTQYF,TGTGCCAGCAGTCTCGCCGGGACAGGGGAGGGGAATACGCAGTATTTT
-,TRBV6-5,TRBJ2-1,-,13,CASSPSMGGEQFF,TGTGCCAGCAGTCCCTCGATGGGAGGTGAGCAGTTCTTC
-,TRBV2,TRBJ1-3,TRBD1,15,CASRKQGAAGNTIYF,TGTGCCAGCAGGAAACAGGGGGCTGCTGGAAACACCATATATTTT
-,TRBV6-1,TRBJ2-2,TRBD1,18,CASSEVRGGAVNTGELFF,TGTGCCAGCAGTGAAGTGAGAGGGGGCGCCGTGAACACCGGGGAGCTGTTTTTT
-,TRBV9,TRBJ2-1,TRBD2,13,CASSGASGNEQFF,TGTGCCAGCAGCGGAGCTAGCGGGAATGAGCAGTTCTTC
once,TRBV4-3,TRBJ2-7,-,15,CASSQSLSISYEQYF,TGCGCCAGCAGCCAAAGCCTAAGCATCTCCTACGAGCAGTACTTC
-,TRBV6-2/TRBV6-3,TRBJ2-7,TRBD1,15,CASSYLTGGINEQYF,TGTGCCAGCAGTTACTTGACAGGGGGTATCAACGAGCAGTACTTC
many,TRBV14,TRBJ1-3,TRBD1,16,CASSPTGNFAGNTIYF,TGTGCCAGCAGTCCGACAGGGAACTTCGCTGGAAACACCATATATTTT
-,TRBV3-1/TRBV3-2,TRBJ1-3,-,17,CASSQDVAVRSGNTIYF,TGTGCCAGCAGCCAAGACGTAGCAGTCCGCTCTGGAAACACCATATATTTT
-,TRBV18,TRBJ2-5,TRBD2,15,CASSPPWGGKETQYF,TGTGCCAGCTCACCCCCCTGGGGGGGGAAAGAGACCCAGTACTTC
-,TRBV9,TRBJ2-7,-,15,CASSVGTGGSYEQYF,TGTGCCAGCAGCGTAGGTACAGGCGGATCCTACGAGCAGTACTTC
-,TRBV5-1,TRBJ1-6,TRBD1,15,CASSTGQGGTAPLHF,TGCGCCAGCAGCACGGGACAGGGCGGCACGGCACCCCTCCACTTT
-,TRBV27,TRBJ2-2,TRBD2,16,CASSISGRAFTGELFF,TGTGCCAGCAGTATTAGCGGGAGGGCCTTCACCGGGGAGCTGTTTTTT
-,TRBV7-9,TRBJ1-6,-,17,CASSLGQVGSYNSPLHF,TGTGCCAGCAGCTTAGGGCAGGTCGGCTCCTATAATTCACCCCTCCACTTT
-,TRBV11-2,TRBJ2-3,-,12,CASSPQRNTQYF,TGTGCCAGCAGCCCACAAAGAAATACGCAGTATTTT
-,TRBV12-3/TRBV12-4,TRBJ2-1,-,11,CASSLGGDVFF,TGTGCCAGCAGTTTAGGGGGAGATGTGTTCTTC
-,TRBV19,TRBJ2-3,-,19,CASSTGGVGRGRGTDTQYF,TGTGCCAGTAGTACCGGAGGGGTTGGGCGGGGCCGCGGCACAGATACGCAGTATTTT
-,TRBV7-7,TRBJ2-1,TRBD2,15,CASSLGFSAGDEQFF,TGTGCCAGCAGCTTAGGGTTCTCAGCGGGGGATGAGCAGTTCTTC
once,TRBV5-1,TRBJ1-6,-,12,CASSFDFEPLHF,TGCGCCAGCAGCTTCGATTTTGAGCCCCTCCACTTT
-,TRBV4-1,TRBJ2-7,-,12,CASSQAVDEQYF,TGCGCCAGCAGCCAAGCGGTTGACGAGCAGTACTTC
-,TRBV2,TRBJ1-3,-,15,CASSTNRVEGNTIYF,TGTGCCAGCAGTACGAATCGAGTGGAGGGAAACACCATATATTTT